This T cell receptor (beta chain) was profiled in a study of identifying expanded T cells in peripheral blood. CDR1 is MDHEN, CDR2 SYDVKM, per germline. This CDR3 is 12 amino acids long. V gave up 8 bases and J gave up 3 bases, with 11 bases separating them. During the collection period, no donor immune events like infections were recorded. Generated by immunoSEQ multiplex PCR, the TCRdb table keeps only in-frame clones and is missing some. Among about 100,000 clones listed, more than 70% were seen once. The specimen sequenced was blood. The receptor was isolated from a person aged 18-70 years in good health. The V and J genes are TRBV28 and TRBJ2-7, with D unresolved. The chain's CDR3 is CASAQYGYEQYF. CDR3 DNA sequence: TGTGCCAGCGCCCAGTACGGCTACGAGCAGTACTTC.